The subject of this entry is one T cell receptor beta chain. The antigen is not known. 60 Vbeta and 13 Jbeta primers were used in PCR. Authors' methods: In a later analysis, about 11 million of tens of millions of unique beta chains occurred in at least two donors. Sequencing used immunoSEQ multiplex PCR; TCRdb keeps in-frame clones, though not all of them. The DNA was the basis for D and trimming; V, J and clone size are from that table. The top ten hold about 1.7% of the sample, which has a few hundred thousand clones, around 90% seen once. This entry belongs to a study of cytomegalovirus exposure and HLA in healthy donors. CDR1 is MDHEN, CDR2 SYDVKM, per germline. The CDR3 spans 15 residues. V lost 4 bases, J lost 4 bases, and 8 bases stayed unmatched. Healthy donors of bone marrow made up the group. Study-wide points: According to a later analysis, donors in an Asian-associated ancestry cluster reportedly had fewer N-insertions than the roughly 670-donor mean. Segments of the TCR beta V type were, in most cases, productive about 87% or about 30% of the time in an earlier analysis.

V usage is TRBV28 and J usage is TRBJ2-7; the match to TRBD1 covers 9 bases. The sequence derives from a girl aged 2 to 9 in good health and CMV-seronegative. The sequencing input was PBMCs. This CDR3 reads CASSSRQGVWYEQYF. In DNA, the CDR3 is TGTGCCAGCAGTTCCCGACAGGGGGTTTGGTACGAGCAGTACTTC.